Following are 11 T cell receptor beta chains from one sample sequenced in a study of blood T cell repertoires in COVID-19. Assay: immunoSEQ multiplex PCR; the TCRdb copy retains only in-frame clones and omits some. The sample has hundreds of thousands of clones, approximately 84% seen once. Source material: peripheral blood. These receptors originate from a man aged 40-50 years with acute or convalescent COVID-19.

V gene TRBV3-1 (or the pseudogene TRBV3-2) combines with J gene TRBJ2-7; 8 nucleotides line up with TRBD1. V gave up 5 bases and J gave up 6 bases; unmatched junction bases: 9. Germline CDR1 LGHDT, CDR2 YNNKEL (reference sequence). The CDR3 has 14 amino acids. The CDR3 DNA is TGTGCCAGCAGCACCACCGACAGGGGAGGCGAGCAGTACTTC. Protein: CASSTTDRGGEQYF.

The chain combines TRBV27 with TRBJ2-3; D may be TRBD1 (6 bases). Germline V gene sequence: CDR1 MNHEY, CDR2 SMNVEV (reference sequence). Trimming removed 1 base from V and 2 bases from J, with 16 bases in between. CDR3 size: 17 residues. CDR3 residues: CASSLFVGPGVTDTQYF. The CDR3 nucleotides are TGTGCCAGCAGTTTATTTGTAGGGCCAGGGGTCACAGATACGCAGTATTTT.

The rearrangement uses TRBV5-4 and TRBJ2-5; 8 nucleotides line up with TRBD2. The CDR3 is made up of 15 amino acids. CDR1 and CDR2 (germline): SGHNT, YYREEE (reference sequence). The V and J ends lost 4 bases and 4 bases, in that order; junction bases with no gene match: 9. CDR3 residues: CASSPIGGAGETQYF. CDR3 coding DNA: TGTGCCAGCAGCCCGATCGGGGGGGCTGGAGAGACCCAGTACTTC. The full variable domain, completed using reference TRBV5-4 and TRBJ2-5, is ETGVTQSPTHLIKTRGQQVTLRCSSQSGHNTVSWYQQALGQGPQFIFQYYREEENGRGNFPPRFSGLQFPNYSSELNVNALELDDSALYLCASSPIGGAGETQYFGPGTRLLVL.

This clone occurred once. The chain is built from TRBV9 and TRBJ2-7; 8 bases are shared with TRBD1. The CDR3 extends over 15 amino acids. Germline V gives CDR1 SGDLS, CDR2 YYNGEE. The junction had 6 bases not matched to a gene; V was cut back by 4 bases and J by 0 bases. CDR3 DNA: TGTGCCAGCAGCCTCACAGGGGGGAGCTCCTACGAGCAGTACTTC. Translation: CASSLTGGSSYEQYF.

V usage is TRBV6-5 and J usage is TRBJ2-3; 10 bases are a match to TRBD2. Germline values: CDR1 MNHEY, CDR2 SVGAGI. CDR3 length: 15 amino acids. The ends lost 4 bases at V and 6 bases at J; junction bases unmatched: 7. CDR3 nucleotides: TGTGCCAGCAGTTTGAGCGGGGGGGCATGGGATACGCAGTATTTT. Its protein product is CASSLSGGAWDTQYF.

This clone was seen once. Other DNA sequences in this sample translate to the same CDR3. The rearrangement uses TRBV28 and TRBJ1-2; 7 positions agree with TRBD1. The CDR3 is 13 amino acids. The trim removed 6 bases at V and 3 bases at J, leaving 4 bases unmatched. The germline V gene encodes CDR1 MDHEN and CDR2 SYDVKM. CDR3 DNA sequence: TGTGCCAGCAGCCCTACAGGGGACTATGGCTACACCTTC. Translated, it gives CASSPTGDYGYTF.

The chain employs TRBV5-4 and TRBJ1-2; 7 bases align to TRBD1. Germline CDR1 reads SGHNT; CDR2 reads YYREEE (reference sequence). Trimming at V came to 3 bases and at J to 4 bases, leaving 9 bases not matched to a gene. This CDR3 contains 15 residues. CDR3 sequence (DNA): TGTGCCAGCAGCTCTGGACAGGACTGGGGCTATGGCTACACCTTC. This codes for CASSSGQDWGYGYTF.

CDR3 nucleotides: TGTGCCAGCACCCCTGACAGGACTCAGAACACCGGGGAGCTGTTTTTT. Translated: CASTPDRTQNTGELFF. V is TRBV5-4 and J is TRBJ2-2; possibly TRBD1 for D (6 bases). The CDR3 has 16 amino acids. The V and J ends lost 6 bases and 1 base respectively, with 16 bases between them. Per germline, CDR1 SGHNT and CDR2 YYREEE (reference sequence).

The chain combines TRBV28 with TRBJ2-1; TRBD1 matches 9 bases. V gave up 2 bases and J gave up 4 bases; unmatched junction bases: 3. Germline V gene lookup returns CDR1 MDHEN and CDR2 SYDVKM. The CDR3 consists of 15 residues. The CDR3 DNA follows: TGTGCCAGCAGTTTAGGGACAGGGACTTACAATGAGCAGTTCTTC. This translates into CASSLGTGTYNEQFF. The variable domain in full, completed from reference TRBV28 and TRBJ2-1, reads DVKVTQSSRYLVKRTGEKVFLECVQDMDHENMFWYRQDPGLGLRLIYFSYDVKMKEKGDIPEGYSVSREKKERFSLILESASTNQTSMYLCASSLGTGTYNEQFFGPGTRLTVL.

This chain links TRBV3-1 (or the pseudogene TRBV3-2) with TRBJ2-3; D gene unclear. Germline V gene sequence: CDR1 LGHDT, CDR2 YNNKEL (reference sequence). V lost 1 base, J lost 0 bases, and 8 bases lay in between. The CDR3 consists of 15 residues. The DNA for the CDR3 is TGTGCCAGCAGCCAAGGCGTAACTAGCACAGATACGCAGTATTTT. Amino acid sequence: CASSQGVTSTDTQYF.

This clone was seen once. J is TRBJ1-1 and V is TRBV5-1; 9 positions agree with TRBD1. Germline CDR1 SGHRS, CDR2 YFSETQ. CDR3 length: 16 residues. After removal of 2 bases from V and 4 bases from J, the junction contained 9 bases not matched to a gene. The CDR3 DNA is TGCGCCAGCAGCTTTCCTCCGGGACAGGGCCCCACTGAAGCTTTCTTT. This translates into CASSFPPGQGPTEAFF.